Sequencing of this T cell receptor beta chain was carried out in a study of T-cell memory formation after mild COVID-19 (dated by TCRdb to the early 2020s). Background for the entire study: TCR sequence clusters from the two donors were found to be largely donor specific. Two young, previously healthy adult volunteers, one female and one male, were included in the cohort. In two donors, T-cell clones that expanded and contracted after mild COVID-19 were tracked by sequencing TCRalpha and TCRbeta repertoires over time. What the work shows at the level of the full study, not this receptor alone: Some responding clones were detected in pre-infection memory, which suggested that pre-existing cross-reactive memory T cells had joined the SARS-CoV-2 response. SARS-CoV-2 specificity was not confirmed for the second-wave clones peaking on day 37. Contracting CD4+ clones were located mainly in the CM and EM memory subsets, whereas CD8+ clones were found to be enriched in EMRA. The study covered only a couple of mild cases, and larger cohorts including severe cases with pre-infection samples were considered necessary. Clones contracting from day 15 to 85 had balanced CD4/CD8 phenotypes, while a second wave expanding from day 15 to 37 was biased towards CD4+.

The instrument given in TCRdb is Illumina NovaSeq 6000. TCRalpha and TCRbeta cDNA libraries were constructed by 5'RACE with constant-segment primers, with sample barcodes and unique molecular identifiers being introduced. Trizol reagent was used to extract RNA from every sample. The libraries were amplified in two PCR steps, and the second step added a second sample barcode and Illumina TruSeq adapters. Libraries were sequenced on an Illumina NovaSeq with 2 x 150 bp paired-end reads. The authors' pipeline ran thus. Reads were demultiplexed and collapsed into UMI-guided consensus sequences with migec v1.2.7. Using mixcr v2.1.11, UMI consensuses were aligned to TRA and TRB V and J templates and then assembled into clonotypes. A clonotype was counted as expanded or contracted only if both edgeR and NoisET called the change significant, with noise models trained on biological replicates. edgeR calls used a false discovery rate-adjusted p below 0.01 and a log2 fold-change threshold of 1. As an exploratory analysis of dynamics, PCA with hierarchical clustering was applied to max-normalized trajectories of the 1000 most abundant clonotypes. Each responding clone was given a CD4 or CD8 phenotype based on the CD4+ and CD8+ repertoires, which had been sequenced separately. Using fastp trimming at Q25 and MiXCR clonotype assembly, TCRdb reanalyzed the public sequencing data and kept in-frame beta chains. CDR3 protein duplicates are merged, each entry listing the most common genes and DNA. Clone size and V and J calls follow TCRdb, not the original study. For this sample the table gives approximately 150,000 distinct CDR3 sequences, of which approximately 5.7% were detected only once. The biggest ten clones account for about 2.1% of the sample.

Ficoll-Paque density gradient centrifugation was the method used to isolate PBMCs. This clonotype was observed many times. Its antigen is unknown. No much larger clone exists at a distance of one base, and base qualities are not known. From V the trimming removes 1 base and from J it removes 6 bases, while the gene matches leave 8 bases of the junction unaccounted for. From its cysteine to its phenylalanine, the CDR3 spans 16 amino acids. The only DNA kept is the CDR3, 48 bases in frame from the first base. The germline V gene (reference sequence) specifies SGHKS as CDR1 and YYEKEE as CDR2. The sequence joins TRBV5-5 to TRBJ2-1; TRBD1 agrees with 9 junctional bases. The sample comprised PBMCs or a T cell subset sorted from them (not recorded which). The TCR was taken from an adult woman who had mild COVID-19 (a few samples of this study predate the infection). The sample titles of this study are shuffled in the database, so cell type and time point are left out; the donor was told from shared clones. At the DNA level, the sequence is TGTGCCAGCAGCTTGTCTTCCGGGACAGGGATCAATGAGCAGTTCTTC. This gives the protein CASSLSSGTGINEQFF.